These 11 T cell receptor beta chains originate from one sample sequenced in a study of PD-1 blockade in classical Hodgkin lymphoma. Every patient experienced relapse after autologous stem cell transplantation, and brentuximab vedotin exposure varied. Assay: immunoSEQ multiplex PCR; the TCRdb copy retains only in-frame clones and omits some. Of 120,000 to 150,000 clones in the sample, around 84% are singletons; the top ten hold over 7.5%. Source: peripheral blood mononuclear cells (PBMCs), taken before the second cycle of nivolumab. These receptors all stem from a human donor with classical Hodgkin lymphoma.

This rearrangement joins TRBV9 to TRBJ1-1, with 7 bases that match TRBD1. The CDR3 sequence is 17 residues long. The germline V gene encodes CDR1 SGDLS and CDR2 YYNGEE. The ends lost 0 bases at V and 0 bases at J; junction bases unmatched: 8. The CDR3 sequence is CASSVATIQGMNTEAFF. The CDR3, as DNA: TGTGCCAGCAGCGTAGCTACGATACAGGGGATGAACACTGAAGCTTTCTTT.

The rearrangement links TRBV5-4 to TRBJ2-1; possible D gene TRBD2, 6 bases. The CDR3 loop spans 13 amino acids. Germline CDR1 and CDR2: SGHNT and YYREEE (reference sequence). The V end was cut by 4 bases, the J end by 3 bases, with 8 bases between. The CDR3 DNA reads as TGTGCCAGCAGCGCGGGACTCTACAATGAGCAGTTCTTC. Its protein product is CASSAGLYNEQFF.

The CDR3 loop is CASSGIETQYF. The CDR3 DNA sequence: TGTGCCAGCAGTGGAATAGAGACCCAGTACTTC. J is TRBJ2-5 and V is TRBV25-1; D is unclear. The CDR3 spans 11 residues. The V gene lost 4 bases and the J gene lost 4 bases, with 4 bases spanning the gap. Germline V gene data show CDR1 as MGHDK and CDR2 as SYGVNS.

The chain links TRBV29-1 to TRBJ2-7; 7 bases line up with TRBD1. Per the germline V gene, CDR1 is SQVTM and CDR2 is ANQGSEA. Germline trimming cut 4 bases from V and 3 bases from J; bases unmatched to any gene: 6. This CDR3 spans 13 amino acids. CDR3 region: CSVAGTDLYEQYF. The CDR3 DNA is TGCAGCGTTGCGGGGACAGATCTCTACGAGCAGTACTTC.

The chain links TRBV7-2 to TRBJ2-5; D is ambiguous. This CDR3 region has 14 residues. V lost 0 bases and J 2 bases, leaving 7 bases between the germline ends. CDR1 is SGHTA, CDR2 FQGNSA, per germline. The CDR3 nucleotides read TGTGCCAGCAGCTTAGCCAACTGGCAAGAGACCCAGTACTTC. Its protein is CASSLANWQETQYF. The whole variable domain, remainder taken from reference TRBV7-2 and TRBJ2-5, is GAGVSQSPSNKVTEKGKDVELRCDPISGHTALYWYRQSLGQGLEFLIYFQGNSAPDKSGLPSDRFSAERTGGSVSTLTIQRTQQEDSAVYLCASSLANWQETQYFGPGTRLLVL.

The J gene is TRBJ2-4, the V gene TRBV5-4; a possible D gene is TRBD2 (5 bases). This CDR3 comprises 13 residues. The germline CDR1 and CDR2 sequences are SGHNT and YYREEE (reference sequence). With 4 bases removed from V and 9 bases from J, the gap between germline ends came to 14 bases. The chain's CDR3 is CASSTDWEGIQYF. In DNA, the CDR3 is TGTGCCAGCAGCACGGACTGGGAAGGCATTCAGTACTTC.

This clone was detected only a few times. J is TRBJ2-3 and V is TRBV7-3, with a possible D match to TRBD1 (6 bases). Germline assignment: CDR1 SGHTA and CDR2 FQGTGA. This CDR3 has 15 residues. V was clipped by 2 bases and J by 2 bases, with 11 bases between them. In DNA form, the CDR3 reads TGTGCCAGCAGCTTACAGGGGTTAGACACAGATACGCAGTATTTT. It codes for CASSLQGLDTDTQYF.

CDR3 in amino acids: CASSLGGWQETQYF. In nucleotides, the CDR3 is TGTGCCAGCAGTTTAGGAGGGTGGCAAGAGACCCAGTACTTC. V usage is TRBV27 and J usage is TRBJ2-5; tentative D call: TRBD2 (6 bases). Germline CDR1 MNHEY, CDR2 SMNVEV (reference sequence). The germline V and J ends were trimmed by 2 bases and 2 bases, with 9 bases remaining between them. The CDR3 is made up of 14 amino acids.

The CDR3 protein is CAIREVGDSPLHF. The CDR3 DNA is TGTGCCATCAGAGAGGTCGGGGATTCACCCCTCCACTTT. The chain joins TRBV10-3 to TRBJ1-6, with no clear D. Trimming shortened V by 6 bases and J by 8 bases, and 11 bases separated the two germline ends. CDR1 is ENHRY and CDR2 is SYGVKD in the germline V gene. The CDR3 covers 13 residues.

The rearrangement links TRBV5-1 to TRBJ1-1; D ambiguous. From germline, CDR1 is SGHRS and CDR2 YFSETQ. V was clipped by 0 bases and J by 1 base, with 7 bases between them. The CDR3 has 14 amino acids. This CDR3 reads CASSLEPGNTEAFF. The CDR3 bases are TGCGCCAGCAGCTTGGAGCCAGGGAACACTGAAGCTTTCTTT.

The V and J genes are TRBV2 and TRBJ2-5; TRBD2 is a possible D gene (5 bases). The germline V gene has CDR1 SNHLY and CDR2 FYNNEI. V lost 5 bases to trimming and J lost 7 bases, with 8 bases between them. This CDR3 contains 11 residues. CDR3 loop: CASSREGTQYF. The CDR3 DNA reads TGTGCCAGCAGTCGGGAAGGGACCCAGTACTTC.